The 16 T cell receptor beta chains listed next were all sequenced from one sample in a study of cytotoxic CD8 clonotypes in ibrutinib-treated CLL. Repertoires were generated with immunoSEQ multiplex PCR, while TCRdb's copy carries only in-frame clones and drops some. The repertoire holds about 58,000 clones, with over 60% as singletons. The source material was PBMCs, sampled after 12 months of ibrutinib treatment. These receptors were obtained from a human donor with chronic lymphocytic leukemia.

This clone was seen only once. This chain joins TRBV19 and TRBJ2-3; D not resolved. CDR1 is LNHDA and CDR2 is SQIVND in the germline V gene (reference sequence). CDR3 length: 14 residues. Trimming pared 5 bases from V and 8 bases from J, leaving 17 bases between. The CDR3 loop reads CASSADGSRGTQYF. DNA for the CDR3: TGTGCCAGTAGTGCCGATGGGTCCCGAGGTACGCAGTATTTT.

V gene TRBV6-6 combines with J gene TRBJ1-1; no clear D gene. Per the germline V gene, CDR1 is MNHNY and CDR2 is SVGAGI (reference sequence). The CDR3 length is 13 residues. V lost 4 bases and J lost 1, with 7 bases in between. DNA for the CDR3: TGTGCCAGCAGTTCGGGATGGAACACTGAAGCTTTCTTT. This translates into CASSSGWNTEAFF.

The gene calls are TRBV13 and TRBJ1-5; D is unclear. The CDR3 runs to 14 residues. V lost 3 bases, J lost 1 base, and 7 bases lay in between. From germline, CDR1 is PRHDT and CDR2 FYEKMQ (reference sequence). The CDR3 DNA reads as TGTGCCAGCAGCTTTTGGGGAAGCAATCAGCCCCAGCATTTT. Amino acid sequence: CASSFWGSNQPQHF.

The chain uses TRBV6-5 and TRBJ2-7; D not resolved. The CDR3 has 14 amino acids. V shed 5 bases and J shed 9 bases, with 20 bases lying between them. Germline CDR1 reads MNHEY; CDR2 reads SVGAGI. Written as DNA, the CDR3 is TGTGCCAGCAGTGAATCCCGACTGGGATGGGCGCAGTACTTC. It codes for CASSESRLGWAQYF.

This clone has a handful of counts. The chain employs TRBV15 and TRBJ1-1; a possible D gene is TRBD1 (5 bases). Germline V CDR1 and CDR2: LNHNV, YYDKDF (reference sequence). The CDR3 has 14 residues. The ends were cut back, 0 bases at V and 4 bases at J, with 9 bases in the middle. CDR3 coding DNA: TGTGCCACCAGCAGAGATCTCCAGGGCACTGAAGCTTTCTTT. It codes for CATSRDLQGTEAFF.

This clone was observed a handful of times. This rearrangement joins TRBV10-3 to TRBJ1-5; a possible D gene is TRBD1 (6 bases). The length of the CDR3 is 15 residues. CDR1 and CDR2 from the germline V gene are ENHRY and SYGVKD. The germline V and J ends were trimmed by 4 bases and 1 base, with 11 bases remaining between them. The CDR3 loop reads CAISVGQGSNQPQHF. For the CDR3, the DNA is TGTGCCATCAGTGTAGGGCAGGGGAGCAATCAGCCCCAGCATTTT.

The chain carries TRBV10-3 and TRBJ2-5, with TRBD1 matching over 9 bases. Trimming took 9 bases from V and 5 from J; bases not matched to a gene: 10. The CDR3 has 14 residues. Germline V gene lookup returns CDR1 ENHRY and CDR2 SYGVKD. CDR3 amino acids: CAINPTGGLETQYF. DNA for the CDR3: TGTGCCATAAATCCGACAGGGGGTTTGGAGACCCAGTACTTC.

The CDR3 bases are TGTGCCAGCAGCTTAGTGTGGCTAGCGGACAATGAGCAGTTCTTC. Its translation: CASSLVWLADNEQFF. The chain is built from TRBV7-2 and TRBJ2-1, with 7 bases that match TRBD2. CDR3 length: 15 amino acids. Germline lookup yields CDR1 SGHTA and CDR2 FQGNSA. Trimming cost V 1 base and J 5 bases; bases outside gene matches: 5.

The rearrangement uses TRBV5-1 and TRBJ2-7, with D perhaps given as TRBD1 or TRBD2 (5 bases each). The ends were cut back, 0 bases at V and 0 bases at J, with 7 bases in the middle. The CDR3 loop spans 14 amino acids. Germline assignment: CDR1 SGHRS and CDR2 YFSETQ. The CDR3 loop reads CASSLGGTSYEQYF. The CDR3, as DNA: TGCGCCAGCAGCTTGGGGGGGACCTCCTACGAGCAGTACTTC.

This chain uses TRBV6-6 with TRBJ2-7; 8 bases are shared with TRBD1. The CDR3 covers 14 residues. Germline CDR1 reads MNHNY; CDR2 reads SVGAGI (reference sequence). V dropped 2 bases and J dropped 2; count of bases not matched to a gene: 2. As DNA, the CDR3 is TGTGCCAGCAGTTACGCGGACAGGGCCTACGAGCAGTACTTC. Protein: CASSYADRAYEQYF.

The table lists this clone with a few counts. The rearrangement links TRBV9 to TRBJ2-1; TRBD2 aligns across 8 bases. The germline CDR1 and CDR2 sequences are SGDLS and YYNGEE. With 0 bases clipped from V and 4 bases from J, the junction kept 9 bases outside the gene matches. There are 17 residues in the CDR3. In DNA form, the CDR3 reads TGTGCCAGCAGCGTAGCTTGGGCTAGCGGGCCTTACAATGAGCAGTTCTTC. As protein: CASSVAWASGPYNEQFF.

The rearrangement uses TRBV6-5 and TRBJ2-1, with a weak D call TRBD2 (5 bases). Trimming took 0 bases from V and 11 from J, leaving 11 bases between them. The CDR3 has 13 amino acids. Germline V gives CDR1 MNHEY, CDR2 SVGAGI. CDR3 coding DNA: TGTGCCAGCAGTTACTCAGACCGGACTCAGCAGTTCTTC. This encodes CASSYSDRTQQFF.

The V gene is TRBV5-4, the J gene TRBJ1-2; the D gene is possibly TRBD1 (5 bases). V lost 4 bases and J lost 1, with 14 bases in between. The CDR3 spans 15 residues. The germline CDR1 and CDR2 sequences are SGHNT and YYREEE (reference sequence). CDR3 sequence (DNA): TGTGCCAGCAGCCCTCGGGGGAGCCTTAACTATGGCTACACCTTC. This translates into CASSPRGSLNYGYTF.

This clone was seen once. The gene calls are TRBV6-6 and TRBJ2-5; D is tentatively TRBD1 or TRBD2 (5 bases each). Gene TRBJ2-7 matches the end of the DNA better, so the J call may be wrong. Germline-derived CDR1 and CDR2 are MNHNY and SVGAGI (reference sequence). This CDR3 spans 12 amino acids. This CDR3 is CASRGDSYEQYF. Here the CDR3 DNA reads TGTGCCAGCAGGGGGGACTCCTACGAGCAGTACTTC.

A few counts support this clone. The V and J genes are TRBV6-6 and TRBJ2-1; 8 bases match TRBD2. The CDR3 has 13 amino acids. The J segment lost 7 bases and the V segment lost 7 bases, leaving 6 bases of the junction unmatched. Germline-derived CDR1 and CDR2 are MNHNY and SVGAGI (reference sequence). The DNA for the CDR3 is TGTGCCAGCAAGGCGGGAGGTGGGAATGAGCAGTTCTTC. Its protein is CASKAGGGNEQFF.

J is TRBJ2-1 and V is TRBV9, with D maybe TRBD2 (6 bases). Per germline, CDR1 SGDLS and CDR2 YYNGEE. The CDR3 contains 15 residues. V lost 4 bases to trimming and J lost 4 bases, with 15 bases between them. DNA of the CDR3: TGTGCCAGCAGCCTGTTCACGGGAGAATACAATGAGCAGTTCTTC. Translated: CASSLFTGEYNEQFF.